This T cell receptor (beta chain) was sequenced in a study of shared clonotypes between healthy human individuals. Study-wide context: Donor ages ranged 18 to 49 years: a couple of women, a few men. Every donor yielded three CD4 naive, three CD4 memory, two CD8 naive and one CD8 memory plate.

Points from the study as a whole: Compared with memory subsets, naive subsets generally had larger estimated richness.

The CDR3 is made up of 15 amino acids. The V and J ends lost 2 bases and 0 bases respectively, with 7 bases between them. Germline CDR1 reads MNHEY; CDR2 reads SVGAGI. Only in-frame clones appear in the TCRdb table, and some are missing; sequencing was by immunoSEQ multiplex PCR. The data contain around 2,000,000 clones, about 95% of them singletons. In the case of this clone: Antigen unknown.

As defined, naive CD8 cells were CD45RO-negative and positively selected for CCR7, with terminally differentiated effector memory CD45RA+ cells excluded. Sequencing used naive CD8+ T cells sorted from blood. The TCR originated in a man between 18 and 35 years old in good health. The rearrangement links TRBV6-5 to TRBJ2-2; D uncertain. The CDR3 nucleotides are TGTGCCAGCAGTTACGGGATCGCGAACACCGGGGAGCTGTTTTTT. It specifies CASSYGIANTGELFF.